Detailed here is one TCR beta chain. Its antigen is not identified. This sample was taken from a study of T cell responses to AZD1222 COVID-19 vaccine. Clones were read by immunoSEQ multiplex PCR, and TCRdb kept only the in-frame ones, dropping some. The sample contains around 99,000 clones, roughly nine tenths of which appear only once. This CDR3 spans 15 amino acids. V lost 0 bases and J lost 0, with 7 bases in between. Germline-derived CDR1 and CDR2 are LNHNV and YYDKDF (reference sequence). Study-wide points: Recipients of two AZD1222 doses showed rising Spike-specific TCR breadth and depth. Across the whole spike, CD4 TCRs peaked at regions 160-218 and 743-854.

The chain carries TRBV15 and TRBJ2-3; D call uncertain. The clonotype was recovered from an adult in good health. This specimen was peripheral blood, taken on day 0 of AZD1222 vaccination. The CDR3 region has the DNA TGTGCCACCAGCAGAGATGGTGGCAGCACAGATACGCAGTATTTT. This gives the protein CATSRDGGSTDTQYF.